One sample yielded the 21 T cell receptor beta chains listed below, sequenced in a study of long-term antiretroviral therapy in people with HIV (dated by TCRdb to about 2022). The immunoSEQ hsTCRB v3.0 assay was used at survey level resolution to sequence the TRB variable region. The clones in this table, taken by TCRdb from immuneACCESS, are in-frame only. Not every clone is retained; where verified, under half of the shortfall comes from an unresolved V gene, and the cause of the rest is unknown. Counted in this sample were some 18,000 clones; about nine tenths of them appeared once. The ten largest clones add up to 4.1% of the sample. This sample comprised unsorted PBMCs, obtained 2.1 years after starting antiretroviral therapy. The receptors derive from a man younger than 35 with HIV.

V usage is TRBV9 and J usage is TRBJ1-2; 7 positions agree with TRBD1. The junction had 13 bases not matched to a gene; V was cut back by 4 bases and J by 4 bases. The germline CDR1 and CDR2 sequences are SGDLS and YYNGEE. CDR3 length: 16 amino acids. Written as DNA, the CDR3 is TGTGCCAGCAGCACACAGACAGGGAGGGGACTCTATGGCTACACCTTC. This encodes CASSTQTGRGLYGYTF.

The chain is built from TRBV18 and TRBJ2-2; 7 bases align to TRBD1. CDR3 length: 15 residues. Germline V gene sequence: CDR1 KGHSH, CDR2 LQKENI. Trimming cost V 2 bases and J 5 bases; bases outside gene matches: 5. Written as DNA, the CDR3 is TGTGCCAGCTCACCAAACAGGGGAGAAACCGGGGAGCTGTTTTTT. As protein: CASSPNRGETGELFF.

For the CDR3, the DNA is TGTGCCAGCTCACGATTCGATATCAGTGAAGCTTTCTTT. This gives the protein CASSRFDISEAFF. V is TRBV18 and J is TRBJ1-1; D is undetermined. Germline-derived CDR1 and CDR2 are KGHSH and LQKENI. Deletions cut 4 bases from V and 7 bases from J, with 13 bases between. This CDR3 is 13 amino acids long.

The rearrangement uses TRBV11-2 and TRBJ2-7, with D possibly matching TRBD2 (6 bases). Trimming took off 2 bases at V and 3 bases at J, with 17 bases between the two ends. Germline lookup yields CDR1 SGHAT and CDR2 FQNNGV. This CDR3 is built from 16 residues. CDR3 coding DNA: TGTGCCAGCAGCTTATGGGGTGGGGGGAGCAACTACGAGCAGTACTTC. Its translation: CASSLWGGGSNYEQYF.

The sample holds one count of this clone. The gene calls are TRBV5-1 and TRBJ2-1, with TRBD2 matching 7 bases. Germline V lookup: CDR1 SGHRS, CDR2 YFSETQ. V was pared by 0 bases and J by 7 bases, with 4 bases of the junction left unmatched. The CDR3 is 14 residues long. The CDR3 region has the DNA TGCGCCAGCAGCTTGGGGAGCGGGATAAATGAGCAGTTCTTC. Translating it yields CASSLGSGINEQFF.

V gene TRBV4-2 combines with J gene TRBJ1-2, with 11 bases aligning to TRBD1. The germline gives CDR1 LGHNA, CDR2 YNFKEQ. The CDR3 covers 16 residues. The V gene end was trimmed by 3 bases and the J gene end by 7 bases; junction bases not matched to a gene: 10. The CDR3 loop reads CASSHSRTGGASGYTF. The CDR3 region has the DNA TGTGCCAGCAGCCACAGCCGGACAGGGGGCGCCTCTGGCTACACCTTC.

The genes are TRBV27 and TRBJ2-7; D unclear. V was cut by 5 bases and J by 0 bases, with 14 bases left in between. The CDR3 covers 15 residues. Germline CDR1 MNHEY, CDR2 SMNVEV (reference sequence). CDR3 nucleotides: TGTGCCAGCAGTGCGAAGAGCTTTAGCTCCTACGAGCAGTACTTC. Translation: CASSAKSFSSYEQYF.

The chain carries TRBV7-9 and TRBJ1-5; 9 bases agree with TRBD1. With 5 bases clipped from V and 5 bases from J, the junction kept 19 bases outside the gene matches. CDR3 length equals 19 residues. Germline loops: CDR1 SEHNR, CDR2 FQNEAQ (reference sequence). CDR3 sequence: CASSRGEGTGRERDQPQHF. In nucleotides, the CDR3 is TGTGCCAGCAGCCGAGGTGAGGGGACAGGGCGTGAGAGGGATCAGCCCCAGCATTTT.

This clone was seen once. The chain is built from TRBV9 and TRBJ2-7; D unresolved. Germline lookup yields CDR1 SGDLS and CDR2 YYNGEE. CDR3 length: 14 amino acids. Trimming stripped 4 bases from V and 3 bases from J, with 14 bases between. CDR3 loop: CASSQNPLGYEQYF. In DNA form, the CDR3 reads TGTGCCAGCAGCCAGAACCCCCTAGGCTACGAGCAGTACTTC.

The V gene is TRBV11-2, the J gene TRBJ1-2, with D possibly being TRBD1 (6 bases). Trimming pared 7 bases from V and 3 bases from J, leaving 9 bases between. There are 12 residues in the CDR3. CDR1 and CDR2 from the germline V gene are SGHAT and FQNNGV. The CDR3 reads CASTRTDYGYTF. CDR3 coding DNA: TGTGCCAGCACCCGGACAGACTATGGCTACACCTTC.

The rearrangement uses TRBV5-6 and TRBJ2-2; TRBD2 is a possible D gene (5 bases). Germline assignment: CDR1 SGHDT and CDR2 YYEEEE. Trimming took off 0 bases at V and 5 bases at J, with 8 bases between the two ends. This CDR3 contains 14 residues. In nucleotides, the CDR3 is TGTGCCAGCAGCTTGGCGGGAAGGACCGGGGAGCTGTTTTTT. Amino acid sequence: CASSLAGRTGELFF.

The CDR3 region has the DNA TGTGCCAGCAGCTTAGAGTGGGTCGGGTTCCAAGAGACCCAGTACTTC. Protein product: CASSLEWVGFQETQYF. This chain links TRBV7-2 with TRBJ2-5, with D uncertain. Trimming cost V 1 base and J 1 base, with 13 bases left between them. Germline V gene lookup returns CDR1 SGHTA and CDR2 FQGNSA. The CDR3 runs 16 residues.

The chain links TRBV15 to TRBJ1-5, with TRBD1 as a possible D gene (6 bases). The CDR3 loop spans 15 amino acids. V was pared by 0 bases and J by 11 bases, with 17 bases between. CDR1 LNHNV and CDR2 YYDKDF come from the germline V gene (reference sequence). CDR3 amino acids: CATSRDADSLGTQHF. CDR3 sequence (DNA): TGTGCCACCAGCAGAGATGCGGACAGTCTCGGGACCCAGCATTTT.

The chain recombines TRBV2 with TRBJ1-1, with a tentative D call TRBD1 (6 bases). With 7 bases removed from V and 2 bases from J, the gap between germline ends came to 17 bases. This CDR3 region has 15 residues. The V gene's germline CDR1 is SNHLY and CDR2 FYNNEI. The CDR3 sequence is CASTTTRGLNTEAFF. The CDR3 nucleotides are TGTGCCAGCACAACCACCAGGGGCCTCAACACTGAAGCTTTCTTT.

This clone occurred once. The chain joins TRBV6-1 to TRBJ1-1; weak D call: TRBD1 (5 bases). Trimming took off 4 bases at V and 6 bases at J, with 15 bases between the two ends. Germline V gives CDR1 MNHNS, CDR2 SASEGT. The CDR3 has 14 amino acids. CDR3 sequence reads: CASSAVQDSAEAFF. CDR3 in DNA: TGTGCCAGCAGTGCGGTACAGGATTCGGCTGAAGCTTTCTTT.

This clone was seen only a few times. V is TRBV6-1 and J is TRBJ2-7; no clear D. Per germline, CDR1 MNHNS and CDR2 SASEGT. This CDR3 region has 16 residues. V was clipped by 2 bases and J by 0 bases, with 14 bases between them. The CDR3: CASSERTRTISYEQYF. The CDR3 DNA reads as TGTGCCAGCAGTGAAAGAACACGGACCATCTCCTACGAGCAGTACTTC.

The genes are TRBV4-3 and TRBJ2-7; weak D call: TRBD2 (6 bases). CDR3 length: 14 residues. Trimming cost V 6 bases and J 3 bases, with 15 bases left between them. Germline loops: CDR1 LGHNA, CDR2 YSLEER. CDR3 sequence: CASSRGVDNYEQYF. CDR3 nucleotide sequence: TGCGCCAGCAGTCGCGGGGTGGACAACTACGAGCAGTACTTC.

This clone came up once. This chain connects TRBV4-3 to TRBJ2-7, with 8 bases identical to TRBD1. The CDR3 extends over 15 amino acids. CDR1 and CDR2 (germline): LGHNA, YSLEER. V was pared by 1 base and J by 5 bases, with 7 bases of the junction left unmatched. The CDR3, as DNA: TGCGCCAGCAGCCAAGCCTCGACAGGGGAGGACGAGCAGTACTTC. Translated, it gives CASSQASTGEDEQYF.

The V gene is TRBV4-2, the J gene TRBJ2-7, with D unresolved. The CDR3 has 14 residues. The germline V and J ends were trimmed by 0 bases and 3 bases, with 9 bases remaining between them. The V gene's germline CDR1 is LGHNA and CDR2 YNFKEQ. The CDR3 region is CASSQDLSNYEQYF. The CDR3 DNA is TGTGCCAGCAGCCAAGATCTATCCAACTACGAGCAGTACTTC.

The rearrangement uses TRBV18 and TRBJ2-7; TRBD1 aligns across 7 bases. The J segment lost 0 bases and the V segment lost 3 bases, leaving 5 bases of the junction unmatched. Germline loops: CDR1 KGHSH, CDR2 LQKENI. The CDR3 consists of 15 residues. CDR3 loop: CASSPSQGDSYEQYF. The CDR3 DNA is TGTGCCAGCTCACCCTCCCAGGGGGACTCCTACGAGCAGTACTTC.

This sequence joins TRBV27 and TRBJ2-1; D is uncertain. V lost 3 bases and J lost 7, with 4 bases in between. CDR3 length: 11 amino acids. The germline CDR1 and CDR2 sequences are MNHEY and SMNVEV (reference sequence). The DNA for the CDR3 is TGTGCCAGCAGTTTCGGAAATGAGCAGTTCTTC. Translation: CASSFGNEQFF.